The 16 T cell receptor beta chains below all came from one sample that was sequenced in a study of identical twins. MiXCR was run by TCRdb on the 5' RACE reads, yielding one entry per CDR3 protein. Of 400,000 to 650,000 distinct CDR3 sequences listed, under 25% are singletons. The sample was also linked to a second study, of T cells expressing NK-cell markers.

The material sequenced was CD4+ T cells sorted from blood. Receptor source: a young woman in good health.

The gene calls are TRBV5-5 and TRBJ1-1, with D perhaps matching TRBD1 (5 bases). From germline, CDR1 is SGHKS and CDR2 YYEKEE (reference sequence). V was pared by 4 bases and J by 2 bases, with 9 bases between. This CDR3 is 13 amino acids long. The CDR3 nucleotides are TGTGCCAGCAGCCCGGGGGACAACACTGAAGCTTTCTTT. It specifies CASSPGDNTEAFF. The whole variable domain, filled in from reference TRBV5-5 and TRBJ1-1, reads DAGVTQSPTHLIKTRGQQVTLRCSPISGHKSVSWYQQVLGQGPQFIFQYYEKEERGRGNFPDRFSARQFPNYSSELNVNALLLGDSALYLCASSPGDNTEAFFGQGTRLTVV.

This chain links TRBV2 with TRBJ2-7, with 7 positions matching TRBD2. This CDR3 region has 14 residues. Germline CDR1 is SNHLY and CDR2 is FYNNEI. V was pared by 4 bases and J by 5 bases, with 8 bases of the junction left unmatched. The CDR3 DNA follows: TGTGCCAGCAGTGCCGGGACTACTTGGGACGAGCAGTACTTC. Encoded protein: CASSAGTTWDEQYF.

This clonotype was seen more than once but under ten times. The gene calls are TRBV20-1 and TRBJ2-1; D may correspond to TRBD1 or TRBD2 (5 bases each). V lost 3 bases to trimming and J lost 10 bases, with 13 bases between them. The germline gives CDR1 DFQATT, CDR2 SNEGSKA (reference sequence). The CDR3 extends over 12 amino acids. The CDR3, as DNA: TGCAGTGCTAGCGGGACGCGTGGGGAGCAGTTCTTC. It translates to CSASGTRGEQFF.

This chain uses TRBV7-9 with TRBJ2-7; 7 bases line up with TRBD1. V was clipped by 4 bases and J by 0 bases; unmatched bases: 12. CDR1 SEHNR and CDR2 FQNEAQ come from the germline V gene (reference sequence). This CDR3 region has 17 residues. The CDR3 protein is CASSSSVGQAYSYEQYF. The CDR3 region has the DNA TGTGCCAGCAGCTCTTCTGTAGGACAGGCATACTCCTACGAGCAGTACTTC.

This clonotype was observed at least ten times. The chain uses TRBV6-5 and TRBJ2-7; D not certain. V lost 4 bases and J lost 0, with 19 bases in between. The CDR3 has 17 amino acids. The germline gives CDR1 MNHEY, CDR2 SVGAGI. The CDR3 DNA reads TGTGCCAGCAGTTTGGGGAACGGTGTCATAAGCTCCTACGAGCAGTACTTC. It translates to CASSLGNGVISSYEQYF.

The genes are TRBV11-2 and TRBJ2-3, with D maybe TRBD2 (5 bases). Germline V lookup: CDR1 SGHAT, CDR2 FQNNGV. V was shortened by 5 bases and J by 5 bases, with 20 bases between the two germline ends. The CDR3 consists of 16 residues. The CDR3 bases are TGTGCCAGCAGCCAAAAACTAGTCCCGTTCATAGATACGCAGTATTTT. Protein product: CASSQKLVPFIDTQYF.

This clonotype has a handful of counts. The CDR3 nucleotides read TGTGCCAGCAAAGCCTTCGAAAGCTCCTACAATGAGCAGTTCTTC. It is translated as CASKAFESSYNEQFF. The J gene is TRBJ2-1, the V gene TRBV12-3 or TRBV12-4; unclear D gene. Trimming pared 7 bases from V and 0 bases from J, leaving 13 bases between. CDR3 length equals 15 residues.

This clonotype was recorded a few times. The chain employs TRBV12-3 or TRBV12-4 and TRBJ1-1; D may be TRBD1 (5 bases). This CDR3 has 13 residues. Trimming pared 2 bases from V and 5 bases from J, leaving 9 bases between. The CDR3 nucleotides read TGTGCCAGCAGTTTATATCAGGGAACTGAAGCTTTCTTT. It translates to CASSLYQGTEAFF.

On this clonotype itself: The junction differs from germline at one of its ends, possibly a read error. J is TRBJ2-5 and V is TRBV15, with TRBD2 matching 10 bases. CDR1 and CDR2 from the germline V gene are LNHNV and YYDKDF (reference sequence). The CDR3 loop spans 13 amino acids. CDR3 amino acids: CATSRESGRAWFF. CDR3 sequence (DNA): TGTGCCACCAGCAGAGAGAGCGGGAGGGCCTGGTTCTTC.

This sequence joins TRBV5-1 and TRBJ2-1; the D gene is possibly TRBD2 (6 bases). CDR1 SGHRS and CDR2 YFSETQ come from the germline V gene. This CDR3 is 14 amino acids long. Trimming took 0 bases from V and 7 from J, leaving 11 bases between them. The chain's CDR3 is CASSLGLVLNEQFF. In DNA form, the CDR3 reads TGCGCCAGCAGCTTGGGACTAGTATTAAATGAGCAGTTCTTC.

This clonotype was counted once. V gene TRBV5-1 combines with J gene TRBJ2-2; possible D gene TRBD2, 6 bases. The CDR3 spans 16 residues. Deletions cut 2 bases from V and 4 bases from J, with 15 bases between. Germline loops: CDR1 SGHRS, CDR2 YFSETQ. The CDR3 loop is CASSLPSGSGTGELFF. CDR3 nucleotide sequence: TGCGCCAGCAGCTTACCCAGCGGTAGCGGCACCGGGGAGCTGTTTTTT.

This rearrangement joins TRBV5-1 to TRBJ1-2; maybe TRBD1 (5 bases). Deletions cut 1 base from V and 8 bases from J, with 12 bases between. The CDR3 covers 13 residues. Germline V gene lookup returns CDR1 SGHRS and CDR2 YFSETQ. The CDR3 coding sequence is TGCGCCAGCAGCTTGAAGGGGACTGACGGCTACACCTTC. It specifies CASSLKGTDGYTF.

This chain connects TRBV7-8 to TRBJ2-1; D is perhaps TRBD2 (5 bases). V was clipped by 3 bases and J by 12 bases, with 12 bases between them. Germline CDR1 SGHVS, CDR2 FQNEAQ. The CDR3 sequence is 12 residues long. The CDR3: CASSFPKRVQFF. The CDR3 DNA follows: TGTGCCAGCAGCTTCCCCAAGAGGGTGCAGTTCTTC.

The chain employs TRBV20-1 and TRBJ2-1; 9 nucleotides line up with TRBD2. Germline trimming cut 6 bases from V and 4 bases from J; bases unmatched to any gene: 13. Germline lookup yields CDR1 DFQATT and CDR2 SNEGSKA (reference sequence). This CDR3 has 16 amino acids. CDR3 in amino acids: CSAANPSGTRYNEQFF. The CDR3 DNA reads as TGCAGTGCAGCAAACCCTAGCGGGACCAGATACAATGAGCAGTTCTTC.

The V call is TRBV7-9, the J call TRBJ1-6, with no clear D. The CDR3 has 13 residues. Trimming cost V 5 bases and J 7 bases, with 9 bases left between them. Germline lookup yields CDR1 SEHNR and CDR2 FQNEAQ (reference sequence). The CDR3 spells CASSAGPNSPLHF. CDR3 in DNA: TGTGCCAGCAGCGCCGGACCAAATTCACCCCTCCACTTT.

In this sample, this clonotype turned up once. The chain combines TRBV25-1 with TRBJ2-1; TRBD2 agrees at 8 bases. The CDR3 contains 16 residues. Germline assignment: CDR1 MGHDK and CDR2 SYGVNS. The V segment lost 0 bases and the J segment 6 bases; nucleotides outside the gene matches: 7. The CDR3 loop reads CASSEYRGRGGNEQFF. As DNA, the CDR3 is TGTGCCAGCAGTGAATATCGGGGACGGGGGGGCAATGAGCAGTTCTTC.